This T cell receptor beta chain stems from a study of T cell responses to AZD1222 COVID-19 vaccine (dated by TCRdb to about 2021). Regarding the research as a whole: A total of under 250 trial participants underwent TCR sequencing, of whom about 200 had received two doses of AZD1222 and some 25 had received two doses of the MenACWY control vaccine. Enrollment into the trials was organized by age into subgroups of 18-55, 56-69 and 70-plus years, and those subgroups contained about 160, 30 and 59 TCR-sequenced participants, respectively. Study-wide findings and limitations: After two AZD1222 doses, both the breadth and the depth of spike-specific TCRs were significantly higher than at day 0 and than in MenACWY recipients. Reportedly, close to half of the unique spike-specific TCRs recognized epitopes lying outside the regions that are mutated in the B.1.351 and B.1.1.7 variants. Because no day 14 peak-response samples were available, repertoires were characterized only after the peak T cell response. The whole spike protein was spanned by vaccine-associated CD4 TCRs, and dominant responses were seen in regions 160-218 and 743-854. Participants were mostly white British, with more females than males. The authors suggested clonal diversity may have been underestimated. Conclusions about previously exposed vaccinees are limited because only five to seven AZD1222 recipients were SARS-CoV-2 seropositive at baseline. In the small 56-69-year group, the increase in depth fell short of significance, most likely because of low power.

Ends trimmed: V by 0 bases, J by 4 bases; bases unmatched to a gene: 11. Including cysteine and phenylalanine, the CDR3 has 18 amino acids. Of all the DNA, just the CDR3 is kept, 54 bases in frame from base 1. For CDR1 and CDR2, the germline V gene lists MGHRA and YSYEKL. Of note for this clone: This clone's antigen is unknown. No base quality values were provided; no much bigger clone lies one nucleotide off.

The CDR3 regions of human TCRbeta chains were analyzed by immunosequencing. Per the authors' processing: Repertoire TCRs were checked for matches against a reference library of SARS-CoV-2-specific TCRs that had been generated using the MIRA antigen-specificity platform. Breadth meant the fraction of unique TCRs that were SARS-CoV-2-associated, whereas depth meant the fraction of total T cells that were SARS-CoV-2-associated. Using the MIRA data, every spike-specific TCR was mapped to the spike region that the TCR reacted to and assigned to either a CD4 or a CD8 class. Log10-transformed breadth and depth values were compared by one-way ANOVA with Sidak's multiple comparisons tests. TCRdb provides this immuneACCESS table in a form limited to in-frame rearrangements. Some clones are lacking; in checked studies, under half of them reflect an unresolved V gene, and why the rest are absent is not known. V, J and clone size were drawn from that table, and D and trimming were deduced from the DNA. The sample contains roughly 100,000 clones, more than 75% of them found a single time. The ten largest make up roughly 10% of the sample.

In light of the paper, this sample's time point label describes: about 28 days (+/-7) after the second vaccine dose. AZD1222 recipients whose second dose came at about 4 weeks and those whose second dose came at about 12 weeks were combined into one group, since spike-specific TCR depth and breadth did not differ between the two schedules. The vaccinee samples were drawn from two UK trials, COV001 and COV002, one of which was a single-blind randomized controlled phase 2/3 trial testing AZD1222 (ChAdOx1 nCoV-19) in healthy adults. For TCRbeta chain sequencing, PBMC samples were collected from trial participants at day 0 and at day 28 after the second dose.

The source material was peripheral blood, sampled 28 days after the second AZD1222 dose. The chain employs TRBV4-1 and TRBJ2-7, with 11 bases in between that match TRBD2. This TCR derives from an adult who received the AZD1222 COVID-19 vaccine. The DNA sequence is TGCGCCAGCAGCCAAGACGTGCTAGCGGGGGGCTTTTCGTACGAGCAGTACTTC. Translated, this gives CASSQDVLAGGFSYEQYF.